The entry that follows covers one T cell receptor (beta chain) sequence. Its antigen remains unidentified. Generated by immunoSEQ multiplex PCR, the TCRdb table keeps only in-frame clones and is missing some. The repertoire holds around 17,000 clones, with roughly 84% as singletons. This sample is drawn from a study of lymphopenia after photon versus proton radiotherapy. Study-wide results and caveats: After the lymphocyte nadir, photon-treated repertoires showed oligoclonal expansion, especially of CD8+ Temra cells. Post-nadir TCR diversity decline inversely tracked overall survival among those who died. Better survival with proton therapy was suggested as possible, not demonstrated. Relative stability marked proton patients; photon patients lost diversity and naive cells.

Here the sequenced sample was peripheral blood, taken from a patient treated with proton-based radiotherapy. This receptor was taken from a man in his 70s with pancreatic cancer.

The DNA for the CDR3 is TGTGCCAGCAGTGAAGCACGTCTAGCTGTGAACACCGGGGAGCTGTTTTTT. The encoded protein is CASSEARLAVNTGELFF. The V gene is TRBV2, the J gene TRBJ2-2, with a weak D call TRBD2 (5 bases). Germline lookup yields CDR1 SNHLY and CDR2 FYNNEI. This CDR3 region has 17 residues. The V end lost 0 bases, the J end lost 1 base, and 12 bases lay between the germline ends.